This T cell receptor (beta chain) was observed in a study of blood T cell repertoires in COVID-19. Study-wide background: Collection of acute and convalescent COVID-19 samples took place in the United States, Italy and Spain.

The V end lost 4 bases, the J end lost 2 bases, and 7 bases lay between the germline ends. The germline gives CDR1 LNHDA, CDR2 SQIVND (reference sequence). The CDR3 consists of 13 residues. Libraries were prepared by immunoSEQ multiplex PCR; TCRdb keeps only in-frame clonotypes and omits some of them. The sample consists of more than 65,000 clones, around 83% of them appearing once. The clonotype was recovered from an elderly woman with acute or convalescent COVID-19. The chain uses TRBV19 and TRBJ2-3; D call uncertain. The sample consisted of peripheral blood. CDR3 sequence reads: CASSTVNTDTQYF. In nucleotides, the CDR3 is TGTGCCAGTAGTACAGTCAACACAGATACGCAGTATTTT.